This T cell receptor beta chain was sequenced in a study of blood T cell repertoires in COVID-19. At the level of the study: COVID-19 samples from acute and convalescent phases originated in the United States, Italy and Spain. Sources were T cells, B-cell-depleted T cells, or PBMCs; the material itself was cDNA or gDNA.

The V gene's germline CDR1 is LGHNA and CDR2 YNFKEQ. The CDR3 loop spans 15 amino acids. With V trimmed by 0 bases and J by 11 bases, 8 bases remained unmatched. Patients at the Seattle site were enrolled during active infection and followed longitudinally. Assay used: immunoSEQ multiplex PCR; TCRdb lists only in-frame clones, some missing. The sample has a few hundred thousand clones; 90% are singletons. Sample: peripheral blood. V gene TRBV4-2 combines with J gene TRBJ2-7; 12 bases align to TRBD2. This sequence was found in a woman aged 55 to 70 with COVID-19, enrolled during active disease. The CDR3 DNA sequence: TGTGCCAGCAGCCAAGACACTAGCGGGGGGCTAAAGGAGTACTTC. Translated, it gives CASSQDTSGGLKEYF.